This TCR beta chain emerged from a study of blood T cell repertoires in COVID-19. Turning to the study itself: Both acute and convalescent COVID-19 samples were obtained from the United States, Italy and Spain. Sample material is recorded as cDNA or gDNA derived from T cells, B-cell-depleted T cells, or PBMCs.

Trimming cost V 0 bases and J 3 bases; bases outside gene matches: 7. CDR1 and CDR2 from the germline V gene are LGHNT and FRNRAP. CDR3 length equals 17 residues. As originally analysed: Amplifying reference gene primers gave estimates of nucleated cell counts. Using immunoSEQ multiplex PCR, the repertoire was profiled, and TCRdb retains in-frame clones only, with some absent. The DNA was the basis for D and trimming; V, J and clone size are from that table. The table records around 120,000 clones, around 87% of them present only once. The clonotype was recovered from a woman in her seventies with acute or convalescent COVID-19. The chain recombines TRBV12-5 with TRBJ2-5, with 10 bases matching TRBD2. Sample: peripheral blood. The chain's CDR3 is CASGLVFQLAGEETQYF. The CDR3 DNA sequence: TGTGCTAGTGGTTTGGTATTTCAGCTAGCGGGGGAAGAGACCCAGTACTTC.